These 25 T cell receptor beta chains came from one sample sequenced in a study of molecular identifiers for immune sequencing clone quantification. TCRdb itself ran the PCR reads through MiXCR, one entry per CDR3 protein. The sample contains about 98,000 distinct CDR3 sequences, 35% of which appear only once. Source material: naive CD8+ T cells from blood, with Jurkat cell RNA spiked in. Subset of the sample: FACS-sorted CD8+CD4-CCR7+CD45RA+ naive T cells. The receptor set was obtained from a human donor in good health. Some libraries in this study had Jurkat cell RNA spiked in.

About this clonotype itself: Possible read error: a much larger clone is one base away. The V call is TRBV7-9, the J call TRBJ1-2, with unresolved D. The CDR3 loop spans 13 amino acids. Germline V gene data show CDR1 as SEHNR and CDR2 as FQNEAQ (reference sequence). CDR3 in DNA: TGTGCCAGCAGCTTAGCAGGAAACTATGGCTCCACCTTC. It is translated as CASSLAGNYGSTF.

On this clonotype itself: This may stem from a read error, because a much larger clone lies one nucleotide away. The genes are TRBV29-1 and TRBJ2-2; no reliable D call. From germline, CDR1 is SQVTM and CDR2 ANQGSEA. The CDR3 extends over 11 amino acids. The CDR3 sequence is CSVRLTAELFF. In DNA, the CDR3 is TGCAGCGTTCGTTTGACCGCGGAGCTGTTTTTT.

CDR3 residues: CASSLRAGGVETQYF. The CDR3 bases are TGTGCCAGCAGCCTTAGGGCGGGAGGTGTAGAAACGCAGTATTTT. V usage is TRBV4-2 and J usage is TRBJ2-3, with TRBD2 identical over 8 bases. This CDR3 has 15 residues. Trimming removed 4 bases from V and 9 bases from J; junction bases left unmatched: 12. Germline CDR1 reads LGHNA; CDR2 reads YNFKEQ.

This chain connects TRBV9 to TRBJ2-5; unclear D gene. This CDR3 region has 17 residues. V lost 4 bases to trimming and J lost 0 bases, with 19 bases between them. Germline CDR1 and CDR2: SGDLS and YYNGEE. CDR3 nucleotide sequence: TGTGCCAGCAGCACCTCCTGCCATACATCGTACCAAGAGACCCAGTACTTC. The encoded protein is CASSTSCHTSYQETQYF.

The chain couples TRBV20-1 to TRBJ2-7; 7 bases agree with TRBD2. With V trimmed by 5 bases and J by 6 bases, 10 bases remained unmatched. This CDR3 comprises 13 residues. CDR1 and CDR2 from the germline V gene are DFQATT and SNEGSKA (reference sequence). The CDR3 loop is CSAERLADREQYF. Written as DNA, the CDR3 is TGCAGTGCTGAACGACTAGCTGATCGCGAGCAGTACTTC.

There are many counts of this clonotype. V usage is TRBV25-1 and J usage is TRBJ2-7, with a weak D call TRBD1 (5 bases). Germline loops: CDR1 MGHDK, CDR2 SYGVNS. V gave up 4 bases and J gave up 2 bases, with 12 bases separating them. This CDR3 is 14 amino acids long. The CDR3 loop reads CASSADSLPYEQYF. The CDR3 DNA reads as TGTGCCAGCAGTGCAGACAGCCTCCCCTACGAGCAGTACTTC.

This clonotype was detected ten times or more. This chain uses TRBV19 with TRBJ2-7, with a weak D call TRBD1 (8 bases). The CDR3 is made up of 15 amino acids. Trimming shortened V by 3 bases and J by 2 bases, and 14 bases separated the two germline ends. CDR1 LNHDA and CDR2 SQIVND come from the germline V gene (reference sequence). The CDR3 region is CASSMDRAGAYEQYF. CDR3 nucleotides: TGTGCCAGTAGTATGGACAGGGCGGGAGCCTACGAGCAGTACTTC.

The table lists this clonotype with a few counts. This chain connects TRBV4-2 to TRBJ2-7; TRBD1 matches at 7 bases. The CDR3 length is 14 residues. In germline, CDR1 is LGHNA, CDR2 YNFKEQ. V was clipped by 2 bases and J by 2 bases; unmatched bases: 3. The CDR3 reads CASSQNRGPYEQYF. The CDR3 DNA reads TGTGCCAGCAGCCAAAACAGGGGACCCTACGAGCAGTACTTC.

The CDR3 spells CASSPGNRGREAFF. For the CDR3, the DNA is TGTGCCAGTAGTCCGGGGAACAGGGGGCGAGAAGCTTTCTTT. V is TRBV19 and J is TRBJ1-1; TRBD1 aligns across 9 bases. V lost 5 bases to trimming and J lost 8 bases; unmatched junction nucleotides: 9. The CDR3 loop spans 14 amino acids. Germline V lookup: CDR1 LNHDA, CDR2 SQIVND (reference sequence).

Concerning this clonotype itself: A read error may be the cause here, since a much bigger clone is one base away. The chain links TRBV5-6 to TRBJ1-6; tentatively, D is TRBD1 (6 bases). From germline, CDR1 is SGHDT and CDR2 YYEEEE. Trimming pared 0 bases from V and 14 bases from J, leaving 15 bases between. The CDR3 spans 14 residues. CDR3 amino acids: CASSLADSPAALHF. CDR3 bases: TGTGCCAGCAGCTTGGCGGACAGCCCCGCAGCCCTCCACTTT.

The V call is TRBV3-1, the J call TRBJ1-6; 7 bases match TRBD1. The CDR3 runs 16 residues. CDR1 is LGHDT and CDR2 is YNNKEL in the germline V gene (reference sequence). With V trimmed by 0 bases and J by 4 bases, 3 bases remained unmatched. The CDR3 DNA reads TGTGCCAGCAGCCAAGACGAGGGACAGTATAATTCACCCCTCCACTTT. Translation: CASSQDEGQYNSPLHF.

There are many counts of this clonotype. This sequence joins TRBV20-1 and TRBJ1-3, with 9 positions matching TRBD1. Losses at the gene ends were 6 bases for V and 4 bases for J; bases not matched to a gene: 7. Germline values: CDR1 DFQATT, CDR2 SNEGSKA (reference sequence). This CDR3 region has 14 residues. The DNA of the CDR3 is TGCAGTGCCAAGGGACAGGGTGTAGGAAACACCATATATTTT. The encoded protein is CSAKGQGVGNTIYF.

This clonotype was seen only a few times. CDR3 DNA: TGTGCCAGCAGCCAAGCCGGACTAGCGGGCTACGAGCAGTACTTC. It specifies CASSQAGLAGYEQYF. This chain connects TRBV14 to TRBJ2-7; 11 nucleotides align to TRBD2. In germline, CDR1 is SGHDN, CDR2 FVKESK. This CDR3 comprises 15 residues. V trimming: 1 base; J trimming: 3 bases; junction bases outside the gene matches: 2.

The V and J genes are TRBV6-2 or TRBV6-3 and TRBJ1-1; D is unresolved. V lost 4 bases and J lost 1, with 7 bases in between. CDR3 length equals 13 residues. Germline V lookup: CDR1 MNHEY, CDR2 SVGEGT. The CDR3 here is CASSLSANTEAFF. The DNA for the CDR3 is TGTGCCAGCAGTTTATCAGCGAACACTGAAGCTTTCTTT.

This chain connects TRBV7-9 to TRBJ1-4; the match to TRBD1 covers 7 bases. Germline-derived CDR1 and CDR2 are SEHNR and FQNEAQ (reference sequence). V was pared by 8 bases and J by 6 bases, with 9 bases of the junction left unmatched. The CDR3 has 14 residues. The CDR3 protein is CASGTGTEDEKLFF. The CDR3 nucleotides read TGTGCCAGCGGAACCGGGACAGAGGATGAAAAACTGTTTTTT.

A few counts support this clonotype. The V call is TRBV7-9, the J call TRBJ2-3; 7 positions match TRBD2. Trimming removed 1 base from V and 1 base from J; junction bases left unmatched: 5. CDR3 size: 16 residues. Per the germline V gene, CDR1 is SEHNR and CDR2 is FQNEAQ (reference sequence). This CDR3 reads CASSLGLAAGTDTQYF. CDR3 sequence (DNA): TGTGCCAGCAGCTTAGGACTAGCCGCAGGCACAGATACGCAGTATTTT.

Worth noting for this clonotype: A much larger clone differs by one base, so this may be a read error. The chain joins TRBV7-2 to TRBJ1-4; D remains unclear. V lost 2 bases to trimming and J lost 8 bases, with 12 bases between them. The CDR3 totals 14 residues. Germline assignment: CDR1 SGHTA and CDR2 FQGNSA. The CDR3 bases are TGTGCCAGCAGCTTAATGGCAAGAGGCGAAAAACTGTTTTTT. It yields the protein CASSLMARGEKLFF.

For this clonotype: Sequence at one end of the junction differs from germline and may be a read error. The rearrangement links TRBV28 to TRBJ2-2; D remains unclear. The germline CDR1 and CDR2 sequences are MDHEN and SYDVKM. This CDR3 comprises 15 residues. The CDR3: CAGSFWLSGSGELFF. The CDR3 DNA sequence: TGTGCCGGCAGTTTTTGGTTATCTGGGTCCGGGGAGCTGTTTTTT.

Comment on this clonotype: Likely a read error: the CDR3 ends without its conserved phenylalanine or tryptophan. This chain connects TRBV7-9 to TRBJ1-1; D not certain. V was trimmed by 3 bases and J by 6 bases, leaving 14 bases between them. The CDR3 loop spans 14 amino acids. Per germline, CDR1 SEHNR and CDR2 FQNEAQ (reference sequence). The CDR3, as DNA: TGTGCCAGCAGCTTTTTAGTCGGACTCGCTGAAGCTTTCATT. Its protein is CASSFLVGLAEAFI.

This clonotype was seen just once. The rearrangement uses TRBV7-2 and TRBJ2-3; D is unresolved. Trimming left V 5 bases short and J 1 base short, with 10 bases between. This CDR3 contains 14 residues. Looked up from germline, CDR1 is SGHTA and CDR2 is FQGNSA. In DNA form, the CDR3 reads TGTGCCAGCAGCAAGACTGGCGGCACAGATACGCAGTATTTT. It codes for CASSKTGGTDTQYF.

This clonotype was picked up a small number of times. The chain is built from TRBV9 and TRBJ1-1; D call uncertain. In germline, CDR1 is SGDLS, CDR2 YYNGEE. V lost 2 bases, J lost 3 bases, and 11 bases lay in between. This CDR3 spans 14 amino acids. CDR3 residues: CASSVREFHTEAFF. CDR3 sequence (DNA): TGTGCCAGCAGCGTCCGGGAGTTTCACACTGAAGCTTTCTTT.

V gene TRBV21-1 combines with J gene TRBJ1-4; the table's D gene call, TRBD1, was not cross checked with the DNA. TRBV21-1 is a pseudogene segment. There are 15 residues in the CDR3. In DNA form, the CDR3 reads TGTGCCAAACCACGTGCGGGGCCAAATAATGAAAAACTGTTTTTT. Translation gives CAKPRAGPNNEKLFF.

As to this clonotype: The junction does not match germline at one end; this may be a read error. V is TRBV19 and J is TRBJ1-5; D not resolved. The CDR3 runs to 14 residues. The germline gives CDR1 LNHDA, CDR2 SQIVND (reference sequence). The CDR3 is CASSIGGESQPQQF. The CDR3 DNA sequence: TGTGCCAGTAGTATCGGCGGGGAAAGTCAGCCCCAGCAATTT. The variable domain in full, with the rest retrieved from reference TRBV19 and TRBJ1-5, is DGGITQSPKYLFRKEGQNVTLSCEQNLNHDAMYWYRQDPGQGLRLIYYSQIVNDFQKGDIAEGYSVSREKKESFPLTVTSAQKNPTAFYLCASSIGGESQPQQFGDGTRLSIL.

This clonotype was counted a few times. This chain links TRBV7-6 with TRBJ2-3; 9 bases are a match to TRBD2. The CDR3 is made up of 16 amino acids. Trimming took 4 bases from V and 4 from J; bases not matched to a gene: 9. Germline assignment: CDR1 SGHVS and CDR2 FNYEAQ. The CDR3 sequence is CASSYRREGWADTQYF. For the CDR3, the DNA is TGTGCCAGCAGCTACCGGCGGGAGGGTTGGGCAGATACGCAGTATTTT.

The chain links TRBV28 to TRBJ2-7, with TRBD2 as a possible D gene (6 bases). Trimming shortened V by 2 bases and J by 5 bases, and 19 bases separated the two germline ends. This CDR3 comprises 16 residues. Looked up from germline, CDR1 is MDHEN and CDR2 is SYDVKM. In nucleotides, the CDR3 is TGTGCCAGCAGTTTACCCCACCTGGAGGGACGCGACGAGCAGTACTTC. It specifies CASSLPHLEGRDEQYF.